Presented here are 22 T cell receptor beta chains from one specimen sequenced in a study of T cell changes during pregnancy in multiple sclerosis. Clones were read by immunoSEQ multiplex PCR, and TCRdb kept only the in-frame ones, dropping some. The data contain roughly 76,000 clones, under 95% of them singletons. The sequences come from CD4+ T cells from peripheral blood mononuclear cells, collected in the second trimester of pregnancy. The receptor set was obtained from a female donor with multiple sclerosis, enrolled in a pregnancy study.

The CDR3 here is CASSEPRGQETQYF. The CDR3, as DNA: TGTGCCAGCAGTGAACCCAGGGGGCAAGAGACCCAGTACTTC. This sequence joins TRBV25-1 and TRBJ2-5; 7 bases agree with TRBD1. The germline V gene has CDR1 MGHDK and CDR2 SYGVNS. V lost 2 bases, J lost 2 bases, and 2 bases stayed unmatched. This CDR3 has 14 amino acids.

Here the CDR3 reads CASSYGDRGGSPLHF. The CDR3 bases are TGTGCCAGCAGCTACGGGGACAGGGGTGGTTCACCCCTCCACTTT. V is TRBV5-6 and J is TRBJ1-6; 10 nucleotides agree with TRBD1. Losses at the gene ends were 3 bases for V and 9 bases for J; bases not matched to a gene: 6. CDR1 SGHDT and CDR2 YYEEEE come from the germline V gene. The CDR3 is 15 amino acids.

V is TRBV5-4 and J is TRBJ2-2, with TRBD1 as a possible D gene (6 bases). CDR3 size: 17 residues. Germline CDR1 and CDR2: SGHNT and YYREEE (reference sequence). The V end was cut by 2 bases, the J end by 4 bases, with 18 bases between. The CDR3 protein is CASSLPSAGAVTGELFF. In DNA form, the CDR3 reads TGTGCCAGCAGCTTACCTTCTGCAGGGGCAGTCACCGGGGAGCTGTTTTTT.

This rearrangement joins TRBV10-3 to TRBJ2-6, with 9 bases matching TRBD1. J gave up 0 bases and V 7 bases, and 19 bases lay outside the gene matches. The CDR3 spans 21 residues. Per germline, CDR1 ENHRY and CDR2 SYGVKD. CDR3 DNA sequence: TGTGCCATCAAGGCCGGACAGGGGAAAGGTAGTACCGGCTCTGGGGCCAACGTCCTGACTTTC. Its translation is CAIKAGQGKGSTGSGANVLTF.

CDR3 in amino acids: CASQGRDGAFF. The CDR3 DNA reads as TGTGCCTCTCAGGGAAGAGATGGAGCTTTCTTT. This chain joins TRBV30 and TRBJ1-1; possible D gene TRBD1, 5 bases. V was clipped by 7 bases and J by 10 bases, with 16 bases between them. This CDR3 has 11 residues. Germline loops: CDR1 GTSNPN, CDR2 SVGIG (reference sequence).

J is TRBJ1-2 and V is TRBV19; 10 nucleotides match TRBD1. The trim removed 4 bases at V and 4 bases at J, leaving 9 bases unmatched. CDR1 and CDR2 from the germline V gene are LNHDA and SQIVND (reference sequence). This CDR3 contains 16 residues. This chain's CDR3 is CASSTTGGAGLYGYTF. As DNA, the CDR3 is TGTGCCAGTAGTACGACAGGGGGCGCGGGTCTCTATGGCTACACCTTC.

This chain joins TRBV18 and TRBJ1-2, with TRBD1 as a possible D gene (6 bases). Germline CDR1 reads KGHSH; CDR2 reads LQKENI. The CDR3 length is 15 residues. Between the trimmed V and J ends, which lost 0 bases and 2 bases, there was a span of 10 bases. CDR3 protein: CASSPPGGANYGYTF. For the CDR3, the DNA is TGTGCCAGCTCACCACCTGGGGGGGCAAACTATGGCTACACCTTC.

The V gene is TRBV18, the J gene TRBJ2-5; 8 nucleotides line up with TRBD1. The CDR3 sequence is 14 residues long. V gave up 4 bases and J gave up 3 bases; unmatched junction bases: 4. The germline gives CDR1 KGHSH, CDR2 LQKENI. The CDR3 coding sequence is TGTGCCAGCTCACAAGTGACAGGGGAAGAGACCCAGTACTTC. Amino acid sequence: CASSQVTGEETQYF.

V is TRBV29-1 and J is TRBJ2-5, with a possible D match to TRBD2 (6 bases). Trimming cost V 1 base and J 2 bases, with 11 bases left between them. CDR3 length equals 14 residues. CDR1 is SQVTM and CDR2 is ANQGSEA in the germline V gene. In nucleotides, the CDR3 is TGCAGCGTTGAAGGGGAGGCCAGTCAAGAGACCCAGTACTTC. It is translated as CSVEGEASQETQYF.

The chain joins TRBV6-1 to TRBJ2-5; 7 positions agree with TRBD1. Trimming at V came to 5 bases and at J to 4 bases, leaving 1 base not matched to a gene. This CDR3 contains 12 residues. CDR1 is MNHNS, CDR2 SASEGT, per germline. The DNA for the CDR3 is TGTGCCAGCAGTCCAGGGGGAGAGACCCAGTACTTC. Translation gives CASSPGGETQYF.

This clone was recorded once. The gene calls are TRBV4-1 and TRBJ2-5; 8 bases align to TRBD2. The CDR3 contains 16 residues. CDR1 is MGHRA and CDR2 is YSYEKL in the germline V gene. V lost 0 bases, J lost 6 bases, and 9 bases stayed unmatched. As DNA, the CDR3 is TGCGCCAGCAGCCAAGAAAGAGCGGGGGCAGTCCAGACCCAGTACTTC. Protein sequence: CASSQERAGAVQTQYF.

The chain recombines TRBV7-2 with TRBJ2-7, with a weak D call TRBD1 (6 bases). The CDR3 length is 17 residues. Germline V gene sequence: CDR1 SGHTA, CDR2 FQGNSA. V lost 0 bases to trimming and J lost 1 base, with 16 bases between them. The DNA of the CDR3 is TGTGCCAGCAGCTTAGCGGTCCAGGGGATGAGGTCCTACGAGCAGTACTTC. This sequence encodes CASSLAVQGMRSYEQYF.

The chain carries TRBV5-1 and TRBJ2-1; TRBD2 matches 12 bases. This CDR3 region has 14 residues. V lost 4 bases to trimming and J lost 7 bases; unmatched junction nucleotides: 3. CDR1 is SGHRS, CDR2 YFSETQ, per germline. The CDR3 sequence is CASSVTSGRNEQFF. The DNA of the CDR3 is TGCGCCAGCAGCGTGACTAGCGGGAGAAATGAGCAGTTCTTC. The whole variable domain, remainder taken from reference TRBV5-1 and TRBJ2-1, is KAGVTQTPRYLIKTRGQQVTLSCSPISGHRSVSWYQQTPGQGLQFLFEYFSETQRNKGNFPGRFSGRQFSNSRSEMNVSTLELGDSALYLCASSVTSGRNEQFFGPGTRLTVL.

The CDR3 reads CAWGDRGLYGYTF. The CDR3 bases are TGTGCCTGGGGGGACAGGGGCCTTTATGGCTACACCTTC. The chain combines TRBV30 with TRBJ1-2, with TRBD1 matching over 10 bases. Per germline, CDR1 GTSNPN and CDR2 SVGIG (reference sequence). The V and J ends lost 5 bases and 5 bases, in that order; junction bases with no gene match: 5. The CDR3 consists of 13 residues. The full variable domain, in which reference TRBV30 and TRBJ1-2 provide the parts outside the CDR3, is SQTIHQWPATLVQPVGSPLSLECTVEGTSNPNLYWYRQAAGRGLQLLFYSVGIGQISSEVPQNLSASRPQDRQFILSSKKLLLSDSGFYLCAWGDRGLYGYTFGSGTRLTVV.

The rearrangement joins TRBV5-1 to TRBJ2-7; a weak D match, TRBD2 (6 bases). The CDR3 has 12 amino acids. Trimming stripped 0 bases from V and 10 bases from J, with 11 bases between. Germline assignment: CDR1 SGHRS and CDR2 YFSETQ. The CDR3 nucleotides are TGCGCCAGCAGCTTGGCCGGGGGAAGACAGTACTTC. This sequence encodes CASSLAGGRQYF. Full variable domain (missing parts from reference TRBV5-1 and TRBJ2-7): KAGVTQTPRYLIKTRGQQVTLSCSPISGHRSVSWYQQTPGQGLQFLFEYFSETQRNKGNFPGRFSGRQFSNSRSEMNVSTLELGDSALYLCASSLAGGRQYFGPGTRLTVT.

The CDR3 DNA reads TGTGCCAGCAGTTTGTCGGGGTCTAATGAAAAACTGTTTTTT. Residues: CASSLSGSNEKLFF. The chain uses TRBV28 and TRBJ1-4; D gene uncertain. Between the trimmed V and J ends, which lost 3 bases and 3 bases, there was a span of 8 bases. Per the germline V gene, CDR1 is MDHEN and CDR2 is SYDVKM. The CDR3 loop spans 14 amino acids. Looking up the rest from reference TRBV28 and TRBJ1-4 gives the full variable domain: DVKVTQSSRYLVKRTGEKVFLECVQDMDHENMFWYRQDPGLGLRLIYFSYDVKMKEKGDIPEGYSVSREKKERFSLILESASTNQTSMYLCASSLSGSNEKLFFGSGTQLSVL.

The chain links TRBV5-1 to TRBJ2-5, with D possibly matching TRBD1 (7 bases). The CDR3 covers 15 residues. The germline gives CDR1 SGHRS, CDR2 YFSETQ. V lost 0 bases and J 4 bases, leaving 13 bases between the germline ends. The CDR3 loop reads CASSLGQGGGETQYF. The CDR3 coding sequence is TGCGCCAGCAGCTTGGGGCAGGGGGGAGGAGAGACCCAGTACTTC.

The rearrangement links TRBV5-3 to TRBJ2-3, with 8 bases matching TRBD1. TRBV5-3 is filed as an ORF, its function uncertain. V was pared by 0 bases and J by 5 bases, with 5 bases of the junction left unmatched. The CDR3 has 15 amino acids. The CDR3 DNA follows: TGTGCCAGAAGCTTGGTCAGGGGGCCGAGAGATACGCAGTATTTT. Amino acids: CARSLVRGPRDTQYF.

The J gene is TRBJ2-3, the V gene TRBV6-6; 10 nucleotides agree with TRBD1. The CDR3 contains 15 residues. Germline assignment: CDR1 MNHNY and CDR2 SVGAGI (reference sequence). J gave up 3 bases and V 6 bases, and 6 bases lay outside the gene matches. The CDR3 DNA reads TGTGCCAGCAGCTCCGGGACAGGGGTTACAGATACGCAGTATTTT. This gives the protein CASSSGTGVTDTQYF.

The chain couples TRBV7-9 to TRBJ2-4, with a possible D match to TRBD2 (6 bases). The length of the CDR3 is 15 residues. Deletions cut 4 bases from V and 8 bases from J, with 18 bases between. Germline V lookup: CDR1 SEHNR, CDR2 FQNEAQ (reference sequence). The CDR3 bases are TGTGCCAGCAGCTCCCGACTAGAAAGTACAGACATTCAGTACTTC. This codes for CASSSRLESTDIQYF. The entire variable domain, with the rest obtained from reference TRBV7-9 and TRBJ2-4, is as follows: DTGVSQNPRHKITKRGQNVTFRCDPISEHNRLYWYRQTLGQGPEFLTYFQNEAQLEKSRLLSDRFSAERPKGSFSTLEIQRTEQGDSAMYLCASSSRLESTDIQYFGAGTRLSVL.

V is TRBV5-1 and J is TRBJ2-7; 7 positions match TRBD2. Germline V lookup: CDR1 SGHRS, CDR2 YFSETQ. This CDR3 has 16 amino acids. The trim removed 0 bases at V and 3 bases at J, leaving 9 bases unmatched. The CDR3 DNA reads TGCGCCAGCAGCTTGGGTGCAGCGGGGACCTTCTACGAGCAGTACTTC. This sequence encodes CASSLGAAGTFYEQYF.

CDR3 nucleotides: TGTGCCAGCAGCTTAGGGGACAGAGAAAATCAGCCCCAGCATTTT. Translating gives CASSLGDRENQPQHF. This rearrangement joins TRBV7-8 to TRBJ1-5; the match to TRBD1 covers 7 bases. J gave up 4 bases and V 1 base, and 4 bases lay outside the gene matches. The CDR3 extends over 15 amino acids. The germline V gene encodes CDR1 SGHVS and CDR2 FQNEAQ. Full variable domain (missing parts from reference TRBV7-8 and TRBJ1-5): GAGVSQSPRYKVAKRGQDVALRCDPISGHVSLFWYQQALGQGPEFLTYFQNEAQLDKSGLPSDRFFAERPEGSVSTLKIQRTQQEDSAVYLCASSLGDRENQPQHFGDGTRLSIL.